This T cell receptor (beta chain) appears in the sequencing data of a study of high-grade serous ovarian cancer treatment subgroups. As for the study in general: Samples averaged roughly 14,000 reads and around 7,000 unique TCR beta rearrangements.

This clone was seen a single time. Its antigen remains unidentified. Profiling relied on immunoSEQ multiplex PCR, and the TCRdb table lists in-frame clones only, not all of them. Here the sample spans some 28,000 clones, 80% to 90% being singletons. Germline V lookup: CDR1 SQVTM, CDR2 ANQGSEA. Trimming cost V 4 bases and J 1 base; bases outside gene matches: 12. This CDR3 is 16 amino acids long. Findings of the study overall: Different patients shared almost no repertoire; same-patient tumors shared 0.11 to 0.79. Bulk tumor TCR sequencing gave no spatial information.

The tumor samples were collected prior to definitive surgery or chemotherapy. The TCR originated in a human donor with high-grade serous ovarian cancer. Sequenced material: tumor tissue. The rearrangement links TRBV29-1 to TRBJ1-1, with TRBD1 matching over 7 bases. The DNA for the CDR3 is TGCAGCGTTGCTCCCCTCGGACAGGAGAAGAACACTGAAGCTTTCTTT. As protein: CSVAPLGQEKNTEAFF.